This T cell receptor beta chain was captured by sequencing in a study of blood T cell repertoires in COVID-19. Study as a whole: The United States, Italy and Spain were the sources of the acute and convalescent COVID-19 samples.

This clone has only one observation. Libraries were prepared by immunoSEQ multiplex PCR; TCRdb keeps only in-frame clonotypes and omits some of them. Among just over 650,000 clones listed, 80% to 90% were seen once. The CDR3 sequence is 13 residues long. Per germline, CDR1 SEHNR and CDR2 FQNEAQ (reference sequence). V gave up 6 bases and J gave up 3 bases; unmatched junction bases: 4. This receptor was obtained from a woman aged 18-30 years with acute or convalescent COVID-19. Material for sequencing was peripheral blood. The chain couples TRBV7-9 to TRBJ2-5, with TRBD1 matching 7 bases. For the CDR3, the DNA is TGTGCCAGCAGGAGTGGGACAGAAGAGACCCAGTACTTC. Translated: CASRSGTEETQYF.